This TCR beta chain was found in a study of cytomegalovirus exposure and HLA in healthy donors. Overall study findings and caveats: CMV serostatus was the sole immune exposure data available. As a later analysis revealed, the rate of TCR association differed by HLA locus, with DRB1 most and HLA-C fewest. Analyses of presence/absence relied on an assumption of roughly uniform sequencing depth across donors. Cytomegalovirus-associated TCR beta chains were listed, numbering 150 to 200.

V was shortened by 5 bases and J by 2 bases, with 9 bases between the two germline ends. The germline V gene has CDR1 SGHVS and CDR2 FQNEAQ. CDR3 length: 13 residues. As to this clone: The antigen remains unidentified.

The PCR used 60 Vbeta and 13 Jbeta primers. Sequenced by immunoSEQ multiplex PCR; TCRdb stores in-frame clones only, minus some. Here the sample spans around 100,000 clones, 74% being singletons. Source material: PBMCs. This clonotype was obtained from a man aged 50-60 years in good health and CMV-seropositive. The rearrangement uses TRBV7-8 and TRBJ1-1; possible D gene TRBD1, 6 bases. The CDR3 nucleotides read TGTGCCAGCAGCGCCAGGGGAAACACTGAAGCTTTCTTT. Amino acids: CASSARGNTEAFF. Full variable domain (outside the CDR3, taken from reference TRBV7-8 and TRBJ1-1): GAGVSQSPRYKVAKRGQDVALRCDPISGHVSLFWYQQALGQGPEFLTYFQNEAQLDKSGLPSDRFFAERPEGSVSTLKIQRTQQEDSAVYLCASSARGNTEAFFGQGTRLTVV.